Listed here are 18 T cell receptor beta chains from one sample, sequenced in a study of blood T cell repertoires in COVID-19. The data were produced by immunoSEQ multiplex PCR, yet TCRdb's version contains in-frame clones alone and is incomplete. The sample has over 200,000 clones; 75% to 90% are singletons. What was sequenced was peripheral blood. These receptor sequences come from a man between 35 and 55 years old with acute or convalescent COVID-19.

This chain uses TRBV5-1 with TRBJ2-7, with TRBD1 as a possible D gene (8 bases). This CDR3 is built from 13 residues. Germline CDR1 reads SGHRS; CDR2 reads YFSETQ. Trimming took 2 bases from V and 5 from J, leaving 11 bases between them. The CDR3 sequence is CASSFTGGDEQYF. DNA of the CDR3: TGCGCCAGCAGCTTTACAGGGGGGGACGAGCAGTACTTC.

This chain uses TRBV9 with TRBJ2-7; 9 bases match TRBD1. V lost 0 bases, J lost 7 bases, and 8 bases stayed unmatched. The CDR3 has 15 residues. In germline, CDR1 is SGDLS, CDR2 YYNGEE. For the CDR3, the DNA is TGTGCCAGCAGCGTAGACAGGGGGCTCTCTAGGGAGCAGTACTTC. Amino acid sequence: CASSVDRGLSREQYF.

This chain uses TRBV5-1 with TRBJ2-2; the D gene is possibly TRBD2 (6 bases). Trimming pared 0 bases from V and 1 base from J, leaving 10 bases between. The CDR3 is 16 amino acids. The germline gives CDR1 SGHRS, CDR2 YFSETQ. This chain's CDR3 is CASSLAGVENTGELFF. CDR3 in DNA: TGCGCCAGCAGCTTGGCGGGGGTCGAGAACACCGGGGAGCTGTTTTTT.

V and J are TRBV30 and TRBJ2-5; D is unclear. The CDR3 sequence is 12 residues long. Per the germline V gene, CDR1 is GTSNPN and CDR2 is SVGIG (reference sequence). V dropped 5 bases and J dropped 5 bases, with 12 bases sitting between them. CDR3 in amino acids: CAWGIIGETQYF. The DNA of the CDR3 is TGTGCCTGGGGGATAATCGGGGAGACCCAGTACTTC.

The chain is built from TRBV6-5 and TRBJ2-4, with a tentative D call TRBD2 (6 bases). The germline gives CDR1 MNHEY, CDR2 SVGAGI. Between the trimmed V and J ends, which lost 8 bases and 0 bases, there was a span of 8 bases. The CDR3 is made up of 13 amino acids. CDR3 region: CASGRSAKNIQYF. The CDR3 DNA is TGTGCCAGCGGGAGGTCAGCCAAAAACATTCAGTACTTC.

The chain couples TRBV3-1 (or the pseudogene TRBV3-2) to TRBJ2-1; TRBD1 aligns across 10 bases. CDR3 length: 14 amino acids. Trimming took 7 bases from V and 6 from J; bases not matched to a gene: 6. Germline V gene data show CDR1 as LGHDT and CDR2 as YNNKEL (reference sequence). The CDR3 DNA sequence: TGTGCCAGCAACTTCCGGGACAGGGGCAATGAGCAGTTCTTC. Protein: CASNFRDRGNEQFF.

The gene calls are TRBV6-5 and TRBJ2-1, with 8 bases that match TRBD2. V gave up 4 bases and J gave up 4 bases; unmatched junction bases: 9. In germline, CDR1 is MNHEY, CDR2 SVGAGI. The CDR3 extends over 16 amino acids. CDR3 loop: CASSSLGRAIYNEQFF. Here the CDR3 DNA reads TGTGCCAGCAGTTCTCTCGGGAGGGCCATTTACAATGAGCAGTTCTTC.

This clone was counted between two and nine times. The gene calls are TRBV10-1 and TRBJ2-1; TRBD2 is a possible D gene (6 bases). V shed 6 bases and J shed 6 bases, with 18 bases lying between them. CDR1 is WNHNN, CDR2 SYGVQD, per germline (reference sequence). The CDR3 is 15 amino acids. This CDR3 reads CASRQRENPVNEQFF. CDR3 in DNA: TGCGCCAGCAGACAACGGGAGAACCCTGTCAATGAGCAGTTCTTC.

V and J are TRBV14 and TRBJ2-7; tentative D call: TRBD2 (5 bases). This CDR3 region has 17 residues. Germline V gene lookup returns CDR1 SGHDN and CDR2 FVKESK. With 5 bases removed from V and 0 bases from J, the gap between germline ends came to 20 bases. The CDR3 DNA reads TGTGCCAGCAGCGAACTAGGGAACCCTAGCTACTCCTACGAGCAGTACTTC. Translating gives CASSELGNPSYSYEQYF.

The V and J genes are TRBV11-2 and TRBJ2-1; D remains unclear. CDR3 size: 15 residues. V was trimmed by 0 bases and J by 0 bases, leaving 6 bases between them. Germline assignment: CDR1 SGHAT and CDR2 FQNNGV. As DNA, the CDR3 is TGTGCCAGCAGCTTAGACGCGAGCTCCTACAATGAGCAGTTCTTC. Protein: CASSLDASSYNEQFF. The full variable domain, in which reference TRBV11-2 and TRBJ2-1 provide the parts outside the CDR3, is EAGVAQSPRYKIIEKRQSVAFWCNPISGHATLYWYQQILGQGPKLLIQFQNNGVVDDSQLPKDRFSAERLKGVDSTLKIQPAKLEDSAVYLCASSLDASSYNEQFFGPGTRLTVL.

The CDR3 spells CASSPYGGAGGPAETQYF. The DNA for the CDR3 is TGTGCCAGCAGCCCTTACGGGGGAGCGGGAGGGCCAGCGGAGACCCAGTACTTC. V and J are TRBV7-3 and TRBJ2-5; TRBD2 matches at 10 bases. V shed 5 bases, J shed 5 bases, and the junction held 17 bases outside the gene matches. The CDR3 contains 18 residues. Germline loops: CDR1 SGHTA, CDR2 FQGTGA.

The chain links TRBV7-9 to TRBJ2-3, with a possible D match to TRBD2 (6 bases). Trimming removed 5 bases at V and 1 base at J, with 10 bases between. Looked up from germline, CDR1 is SEHNR and CDR2 is FQNEAQ (reference sequence). CDR3 length: 14 amino acids. CDR3 nucleotide sequence: TGTGCCAGCAGCCGGCCGGGAGGCACAGATACGCAGTATTTT. It is translated as CASSRPGGTDTQYF.

The V call is TRBV30, the J call TRBJ2-4; 9 bases are a match to TRBD1. Germline trimming cut 0 bases from V and 7 bases from J; bases unmatched to any gene: 7. Germline assignment: CDR1 GTSNPN and CDR2 SVGIG (reference sequence). The CDR3 has 15 residues. The CDR3 region has the DNA TGTGCCTGGAGTGTACAGGTGACAGGGGGGAACATTCAGTACTTC. Protein product: CAWSVQVTGGNIQYF. Filled out from reference TRBV30 and TRBJ2-4, the complete variable domain reads SQTIHQWPATLVQPVGSPLSLECTVEGTSNPNLYWYRQAAGRGLQLLFYSVGIGQISSEVPQNLSASRPQDRQFILSSKKLLLSDSGFYLCAWSVQVTGGNIQYFGAGTRLSVL.

J is TRBJ2-1 and V is TRBV6-1; 11 bases align to TRBD1. Germline trimming cut 2 bases from V and 7 bases from J; bases unmatched to any gene: 7. The germline V gene encodes CDR1 MNHNS and CDR2 SASEGT. This CDR3 spans 16 amino acids. In DNA, the CDR3 is TGTGCCAGCAGTGAAACCGGGACAGGGGGGGAAAATGAGCAGTTCTTC. Protein product: CASSETGTGGENEQFF.

The V and J genes are TRBV14 and TRBJ1-1; the D gene is possibly TRBD1 (5 bases). V shed 3 bases and J shed 5 bases, with 16 bases lying between them. Germline CDR1 reads SGHDN; CDR2 reads FVKESK. This CDR3 is built from 15 residues. The chain's CDR3 is CASSHLRGGSTEAFF. Written as DNA, the CDR3 is TGTGCCAGCAGCCACCTCCGGGGGGGTAGTACTGAAGCTTTCTTT.

The V and J genes are TRBV7-2 and TRBJ1-5, with TRBD1 identical over 9 bases. Germline CDR1 is SGHTA and CDR2 is FQGNSA. V was clipped by 4 bases and J by 5 bases; unmatched bases: 6. This CDR3 has 15 residues. The CDR3 spells CASSSRTGADQPQHF. The CDR3 DNA is TGTGCCAGCAGCTCCCGGACAGGGGCAGATCAGCCCCAGCATTTT.

The rearrangement links TRBV6-1 to TRBJ1-1, with TRBD1 identical over 7 bases. With V trimmed by 3 bases and J by 1 base, 11 bases remained unmatched. The CDR3 covers 17 residues. Germline V gene data show CDR1 as MNHNS and CDR2 as SASEGT. As DNA, the CDR3 is TGTGCCAGCAGTGACCCGGACAGGTGGGGATCGAACACTGAAGCTTTCTTT. It specifies CASSDPDRWGSNTEAFF.

The chain has TRBV5-1 and TRBJ1-2; D is uncertain. Per germline, CDR1 SGHRS and CDR2 YFSETQ. The ends were cut back, 3 bases at V and 3 bases at J, with 12 bases in the middle. The CDR3 covers 14 residues. CDR3: CASSSLSGDYGYTF. The CDR3 nucleotides read TGCGCCAGCAGCTCTTTATCGGGTGACTATGGCTACACCTTC.